The present TCR beta chain was sequenced within a study of cytomegalovirus exposure and HLA in healthy donors. Overall study results and limits: A later analysis appeared to link common viral pathogens to several of the most significant clusters. Follow-up analysis later connected one missense variant in DCLRE1C with trimming of TCR beta V- and J-genes. The study reported that TCR beta sequences accurately predicted HLA-A and HLA-B alleles in most subjects.

The primer mix had 60 Vbeta and 13 Jbeta primers. Method: immunoSEQ multiplex PCR; TCRdb's copy keeps in-frame clones and lacks some. This sample has 99,000 or so clones; over 70% occur once, and the top ten carry approximately 2.2%. Germline V gene data show CDR1 as ENHRY and CDR2 as SYGVKD. This CDR3 is built from 17 residues. J was trimmed by 0 bases and V by 7 bases; bases with no gene match: 10. This clone turned up a few times. Its antigen is unidentified. The genes are TRBV10-3 and TRBJ2-7; 12 bases fit TRBD2. This sequence was found in a man aged 30-40 years in good health and CMV-seronegative. Input material: PBMCs. The CDR3 here is CAIKRERLAGASYEQYF. The CDR3, as DNA: TGTGCCATCAAAAGAGAAAGACTAGCGGGAGCCTCCTACGAGCAGTACTTC.